This record covers a single T cell receptor beta chain. Sequencing used cDNA as its template, made by extracting RNA and reverse transcribing it. Libraries were prepared by immunoSEQ multiplex PCR; TCRdb keeps only in-frame clonotypes and omits some of them. The sample consists of about 180,000 clones, roughly 65% of them appearing once. It was from PBMCs that CD4+ and CD8+ T cells were sorted. The data were obtained in a study of CD8+ T cells in alopecia areata. The CDR3 is 16 amino acids. CDR1 MNHEY and CDR2 SMNVEV come from the germline V gene (reference sequence). V was clipped by 5 bases and J by 2 bases; unmatched bases: 8.

The sequencing used CD4+ T cells sorted from blood, collected at week 0. This sequence originates from a human donor with alopecia areata. The chain combines TRBV27 with TRBJ2-7; 11 bases are shared with TRBD2. CDR3 DNA: TGTGCCAGCAGTCATAGCGGGGGGGTATACCCCTACGAGCAGTACTTC. Protein: CASSHSGGVYPYEQYF.